This is a list of T cell receptor beta chains from one sample in a study of CD8+CD57+ T cells in acquired aplastic anemia. From the reads, TCRdb called clonotypes with MiXCR, one entry per CDR3 protein. The profile shows around 120,000 distinct CDR3 sequences, approximately 40% of them singletons. Material: sorted CD4+, CD8+, or CD8+CD57+ T cells (not recorded which) from PBMCs. Receptors were obtained from a human donor with aplastic anemia. Each CDR3 is given with its conserved first and last residue. The D gene is left open where the match is weak. Only part of the rows carry a size: once, few, many, or a class if the clone is expanded.

j_gene	v_gene	abundance	d_gene	CDR3nt	CDR3aa
TRBJ1-1	TRBV19	many	.	TGTGCCAGTAGTACCTCAGGGTTTGGGAACACTGAAGCTTTCTTT	CASSTSGFGNTEAFF
TRBJ1-5	TRBV6-1	.	TRBD1	TGTGCCACCACGGACAGGGCCCACCAGCATTTT	CATTDRAHQHF
TRBJ1-2	TRBV10-3	few	.	TGTGCCATCAGTGAGCCGCGACAGCCCTATGGCTACACCTTC	CAISEPRQPYGYTF
TRBJ2-1	TRBV29-1	.	.	TGCAGCGTTGAAATGGGCTACAATGAGCAGTTCTTC	CSVEMGYNEQFF
TRBJ2-5	TRBV4-2	.	TRBD2	TGTGCCAGCAGCCAAGACATATACCGGACTAGCGGGGGGCGGGAGACCCAGTACTTC	CASSQDIYRTSGGRETQYF
TRBJ2-1	TRBV20-1	many	.	TGCAGTGCTCCATTGGCACCGTGGGAAAACAATGAGCAGTTCTTC	CSAPLAPWENNEQFF
TRBJ2-5	TRBV7-2	few	.	TGTGCCAGCAGCCGCGGGACCAAAGAGACCCAGTACTTC	CASSRGTKETQYF
TRBJ1-2	TRBV12-3/TRBV12-4	many	.	TGTGCCAGCAGTTTAAGAAACTATGGCTACACCTTC	CASSLRNYGYTF
TRBJ2-5	TRBV10-3	.	TRBD2	TGTGCCATCAGCGCGGGGGAGCGGGAGACCCAGTACTTC	CAISAGERETQYF
TRBJ2-3	TRBV25-1	many	TRBD1	TGTGCCAGCAGGAGGACAGGGGTGGACGCGCAGTATTTT	CASRRTGVDAQYF
TRBJ2-5	TRBV5-1	many	TRBD1	TGCGCCAGCAGTAAGGGGGCAGGAGAGACCCAGTACTTC	CASSKGAGETQYF
TRBJ1-6	TRBV19	many	.	TGTGCCAGTAGTATAGCCGTTGGTAGTTCACCCCTCCACTTT	CASSIAVGSSPLHF
TRBJ1-1	TRBV6-1	.	TRBD1	TGTGCCAGCGCAAGCAGGGGGCTCACTGAAGCTTTCTTT	CASASRGLTEAFF
TRBJ2-3	TRBV4-2	many	TRBD2	TGTGCCAGCAGCCAAGATGTAGCGGGCTCTAGCACAGATACGCAGTATTTT	CASSQDVAGSSTDTQYF
TRBJ1-2	TRBV24-1	.	.	TGTGCCACCAGTGAGCGCGGAAACTATGGCTACACCTTC	CATSERGNYGYTF
TRBJ2-6	TRBV19	.	.	TGTGCCAGTACGTTTGGGACCGGGGCCAACGTCCTGACTTTC	CASTFGTGANVLTF
TRBJ2-3	TRBV4-2	once	.	TGTGCCAGCAGTTCATTGAGGGGGGGCCGGGATACGCAGTATTTT	CASSSLRGGRDTQYF
TRBJ1-3	TRBV25-1	few	TRBD1	TGTGCCAGCAGTGACCCACAGGGGGCGGAAAACACCATATATTTT	CASSDPQGAENTIYF
TRBJ1-1	TRBV4-1	many	.	TGCGCCACCGCTAGGGTAAGGGAAGGAACTGAAGCTTTCTTT	CATARVREGTEAFF
TRBJ2-5	TRBV9	many	TRBD2	TGTGGGGTAGCGGGGCTTCAAGAGACCCAGTACTTC	CGVAGLQETQYF
TRBJ2-7	TRBV11-2	many	TRBD2	TGTGCCAGCAGCCGCGGGGGGGCGTACGAGCAGTACTTC	CASSRGGAYEQYF
TRBJ1-6	TRBV7-9	.	.	TGTGCCAGCACTAATACACCCCTCCACTTT	CASTNTPLHF
TRBJ1-3	TRBV24-1	.	.	TGTGCCACCAGTGAAGGGTCTGGAAACACCATATATTTT	CATSEGSGNTIYF
TRBJ1-3	TRBV2	.	.	TGTGCCAGCAGTCTACAGGGACCAGCCTGGGAAAACACCATATATTTT	CASSLQGPAWENTIYF
TRBJ1-5	TRBV9	many	.	TGTGCCAGCAGCGTAGGAGGGACTAGCAATCAGCCCCAGCATTTT	CASSVGGTSNQPQHF
TRBJ1-2	TRBV19	.	TRBD1	TGTGCCAGTAGTAGGGCGGGGACAGGGACTGGCTACACCTTC	CASSRAGTGTGYTF
TRBJ1-1	TRBV29-1	.	.	TGCAGCGGGGAAACGCAGGGGTCAGCCACTGAAGCTTTCTTT	CSGETQGSATEAFF
TRBJ1-2	TRBV10-3	.	TRBD1	TGTGCCATCACTTCGGACAGGCGACGTTATGGCTACACCTTC	CAITSDRRRYGYTF
TRBJ2-1	TRBV19	.	TRBD2	TGTGCCACCAGGATGGGACTAGGGCGGGGTAATGAGCAGTTCTTC	CATRMGLGRGNEQFF
TRBJ2-7	TRBV20-1	.	.	TGCAGTGCCTTCCAGGCCGCTTGGGCCATTTCCTACGAGCAGTACTTC	CSAFQAAWAISYEQYF
TRBJ2-7	TRBV9	.	.	TGTGCCAGCAGCGATAAAGGCAGACCCTACGAGCAGTACTTC	CASSDKGRPYEQYF
TRBJ1-1	TRBV5-1	many	.	TGCGCCAGCAGCCCCCTGATGCGCCATGAAGCTTTCTTT	CASSPLMRHEAFF
TRBJ1-2	TRBV20-1	many	.	TGCAGTGCTATCTCATATACAGAGTATGGCTACACCTTC	CSAISYTEYGYTF
TRBJ2-3	TRBV7-9	many	.	TGTGCCAGCAGCTTGTTGGCAGATACGCAGTATTTT	CASSLLADTQYF
TRBJ2-2	TRBV11-1	many	.	TGTGCCAGCAGCTTTATCCCCGGGGGAGAGGACACCGGGGAGCTGTTTTTT	CASSFIPGGEDTGELFF
TRBJ1-5	TRBV20-1	.	.	TGCAGTGCGGGGGGGGCAGCGGAGAATCAGCCCCAGCATTTT	CSAGGAAENQPQHF
TRBJ2-7	TRBV7-2	.	.	TGTGCCAGCAGCTTTAGGGGGAGCTCCTACGAGCAGTACTTC	CASSFRGSSYEQYF
TRBJ1-2	TRBV12-3/TRBV12-4	many	.	TGTGCCAGCAGTTTAGGAGGACCCTCTAACTATGGCTACACCTTC	CASSLGGPSNYGYTF
TRBJ2-1	TRBV2	many	.	TGTGCCAGCAGGGGGTTAGCGGAGAATTCCTACAATGAGCAGTTCTTC	CASRGLAENSYNEQFF
TRBJ1-2	TRBV19	many	TRBD1	TGTGCCAGTAGTATCAAGGGGGCTCATGGCTACACCTTC	CASSIKGAHGYTF
TRBJ1-2	TRBV4-2	.	TRBD1	TGTGCCAGCAGCCCTGGACAGGGCTCGCACTATGGCTACACCTTC	CASSPGQGSHYGYTF
TRBJ1-2	TRBV24-1	.	.	TGTGCCACCAGTGATTCCGTGGGCAGGGGCCTAGGGGGCTATGGCTACACCTTC	CATSDSVGRGLGGYGYTF
TRBJ1-2	TRBV10-3	many	.	TGTGCCATCAGTGCCCGGACGGAAGGCTACACCTTC	CAISARTEGYTF
TRBJ2-7	TRBV24-1	.	TRBD2	TGCGCCACCAGTGATTTGCAATGGCAGGGAGGGTACGAGCAGTACTTC	CATSDLQWQGGYEQYF
TRBJ2-5	TRBV10-3	.	TRBD2	TGTGCCACTTCCGACGGGGGGTTCGTACGACGCCAAGAGACCCAGTACTTC	CATSDGGFVRRQETQYF
TRBJ1-5	TRBV20-1	many	TRBD1	TGCAGTGCTATCAGACAGGGGGGCCCGACCGGCAATCAGCCCCAGCATTTT	CSAIRQGGPTGNQPQHF
TRBJ2-5	TRBV20-1	many	.	TGCAGTGCTCCCCATCTCAACCAAGAGACCCAGTACTTC	CSAPHLNQETQYF
TRBJ2-7	TRBV7-9	.	.	TGTGCCAGCAGCCCACCGGGTTTCGAGCAGTACTTC	CASSPPGFEQYF
TRBJ1-5	TRBV18	few	TRBD1	TGTGCCAGCTCACCACAGGGGGCTGTCAGCAATCAGCCCCAGCATTTT	CASSPQGAVSNQPQHF
TRBJ2-7	TRBV11-2	many	TRBD1	TGTGCCAGCAGCTCGGGACAGGGGGTCTCCTACGAGCAGTACTTC	CASSSGQGVSYEQYF
TRBJ2-7	TRBV4-2	.	.	TGTGCCAGCAGCCAAGATGCAGCCTACGAGCAGTACTTC	CASSQDAAYEQYF